The sequence of this TCR beta chain was determined in a study of cytomegalovirus exposure and HLA in healthy donors. Study-level background: Clustering assigned 81% of the 350 to 450 genotyped donors to the Caucasian-associated ancestry cluster. Broader study findings: For TCR beta chains, V- and J-gene trimming was later linked to a missense DCLRE1C variant. TCR beta sequences reportedly predicted most subjects' HLA-A and HLA-B alleles accurately. Cytomegalovirus association was assigned to approximately 160 TCR beta chains.

With 60 Vbeta and 13 Jbeta primers, the PCR was carried out. Clones were sequenced by immunoSEQ multiplex PCR, and TCRdb holds only the in-frame ones, with some missing. Among about 110,000 clones listed, around 74% were seen once. Germline loops: CDR1 MNHNY, CDR2 SVGAGI (reference sequence). Trimming removed 5 bases from V and 5 bases from J, with 9 bases in between. CDR3 length: 12 amino acids. Turning to this clone: Its antigen is unidentified.

This chain joins TRBV6-6 and TRBJ1-1; D not certain. The material sequenced was PBMCs. This clonotype originated in a woman aged 40 to 55 in good health and CMV-seropositive. CDR3 DNA sequence: TGTGCCAGCAGTGAGGGTTGGACTGAAGCTTTCTTT. It yields the protein CASSEGWTEAFF.